These 25 T cell receptor beta chains were all obtained from the same sample, sequenced in a study of Graves' ophthalmopathy and Graves' hyperthyroidism. Amplified TCR beta CDR3 regions were obtained using RNA transcripts as template. Second-round multiplex PCR came after first-round RT-PCR with HTBI primers. One entry per CDR3 protein results from TCRdb running MiXCR on the multiplex PCR reads. In the table there are 1 million to 1.3 million distinct CDR3 sequences, 35% to 45% of which are singletons. The sequenced material came from peripheral blood or thyroid tissue (not recorded which). Source of these receptors: an adult man with Graves' hyperthyroidism.

This clonotype came up many times. The chain joins TRBV7-9 to TRBJ2-2; 8 positions match TRBD1. With V trimmed by 5 bases and J by 5 bases, 13 bases remained unmatched. CDR3 length: 17 amino acids. The germline V gene has CDR1 SEHNR and CDR2 FQNEAQ (reference sequence). CDR3: CASSHPRGQGWTGELFF. The DNA of the CDR3 is TGTGCCAGCAGCCACCCACGCGGACAGGGATGGACCGGGGAGCTGTTTTTT.

The chain uses TRBV29-1 and TRBJ1-6; D possibly corresponds to TRBD1 (5 bases). Germline V gene lookup returns CDR1 SQVTM and CDR2 ANQGSEA. The germline V and J ends were trimmed by 6 bases and 3 bases, with 9 bases remaining between them. This CDR3 is built from 13 residues. CDR3 DNA: TGCAGCGTCAGGACACTCTATAATTCACCCCTCCACTTT. This translates into CSVRTLYNSPLHF. Drawing the rest from reference TRBV29-1 and TRBJ1-6, the complete variable domain is SAVISQKPSRDICQRGTSLTIQCQVDSQVTMMFWYRQQPGQSLTLIATANQGSEATYESGFVIDKFPISRPNLTFSTLTVSNMSPEDSSIYLCSVRTLYNSPLHFGNGTRLTVT.

This clonotype was seen repeatedly, ten times or more. The V gene is TRBV9, the J gene TRBJ1-1; 10 positions agree with TRBD1. The CDR3 consists of 14 residues. Germline V CDR1 and CDR2: SGDLS, YYNGEE. V trimming: 5 bases; J trimming: 7 bases; junction bases outside the gene matches: 8. DNA of the CDR3: TGTGCCAGCAGTGTGGGACAGGGGATCGATGAAGCTTTCTTT. Translation: CASSVGQGIDEAFF.

This clonotype was seen many times. This chain joins TRBV29-1 and TRBJ1-2; 7 bases agree with TRBD1. With V trimmed by 4 bases and J by 2 bases, 7 bases remained unmatched. There are 14 residues in the CDR3. Germline V lookup: CDR1 SQVTM, CDR2 ANQGSEA. CDR3 in amino acids: CSVVGQLENYGYTF. Here the CDR3 DNA reads TGCAGCGTTGTGGGACAGCTCGAAAACTATGGCTACACCTTC.

This clonotype has ten or more counts. J is TRBJ2-7 and V is TRBV29-1; the D gene is possibly TRBD1 (6 bases). V gave up 7 bases and J gave up 5 bases, with 15 bases separating them. Germline CDR1 reads SQVTM; CDR2 reads ANQGSEA. The CDR3 extends over 12 amino acids. The CDR3 region is CSARQGHNEQYF. The CDR3 nucleotides read TGCAGCGCCAGGCAGGGGCATAACGAGCAGTACTTC.

Comments on this clonotype: Mismatch with germline at one junction end may stem from a read error. The chain recombines TRBV6-5 with TRBJ2-7; D might be TRBD1 (7 bases). The CDR3 length is 14 residues. Looked up from germline, CDR1 is MNHEY and CDR2 is SVGAGI. DNA of the CDR3: TGTGCCATCAGTGAGGGGCCAGGGGGGAACGAGCAGTACTTC. Its protein product is CAISEGPGGNEQYF.

The rearrangement links TRBV15 to TRBJ2-7; 7 nucleotides align to TRBD1. The CDR3 is 15 residues long. Trimming removed 3 bases from V and 10 bases from J; junction bases left unmatched: 15. The germline CDR1 and CDR2 sequences are LNHNV and YYDKDF (reference sequence). The DNA of the CDR3 is TGTGCCACCAGCAGGATCCGACAGGGTGGTCAGCCCCAGTACTTC. Translated: CATSRIRQGGQPQYF.

This clonotype was counted ten times or more. The genes are TRBV7-2 and TRBJ1-5; D ambiguous. The CDR3 has 15 residues. Per germline, CDR1 SGHTA and CDR2 FQGNSA. The V and J ends lost 5 bases and 0 bases respectively, with 11 bases between them. The CDR3 loop is CASSQGTVSNQPQHF. CDR3 nucleotide sequence: TGTGCCAGCAGCCAAGGTACAGTTAGCAATCAGCCCCAGCATTTT.

At least ten counts were recorded for this clonotype. The chain employs TRBV10-3 and TRBJ2-7; D perhaps matches TRBD2 (6 bases). Germline CDR1 is ENHRY and CDR2 is SYGVKD. The CDR3 is made up of 16 amino acids. V lost 2 bases to trimming and J lost 5 bases, with 19 bases between them. CDR3 coding DNA: TGTGCCATCAGTGAGCCCATGGGGCGGGGTCGGAACGAGCAGTACTTC. As protein: CAISEPMGRGRNEQYF.

This clonotype was seen at least ten times. The genes are TRBV7-8 and TRBJ2-5; 9 bases align to TRBD1. Germline CDR1 SGHVS, CDR2 FQNEAQ. The J segment lost 5 bases and the V segment lost 5 bases, leaving 9 bases of the junction unmatched. The CDR3 consists of 15 residues. CDR3 loop: CASSPRQGVGETQYF. CDR3 in DNA: TGTGCCAGCAGCCCTAGACAGGGGGTAGGGGAGACCCAGTACTTC.

This clonotype was picked up many times. The chain combines TRBV7-8 with TRBJ1-1, with TRBD1 identical over 8 bases. CDR3 length: 17 amino acids. Per the germline V gene, CDR1 is SGHVS and CDR2 is FQNEAQ. V trimming: 5 bases; J trimming: 4 bases; junction bases outside the gene matches: 15. CDR3 sequence (DNA): TGTGCCAGCAGCCCTAATAGGAACAGGGGGGCCTCCACTGAAGCTTTCTTT. This translates into CASSPNRNRGASTEAFF.

This clonotype was seen a handful of times. The chain joins TRBV14 to TRBJ2-5, with D unclear. Trimming removed 1 base at V and 0 bases at J, with 6 bases between. The CDR3 consists of 14 residues. In germline, CDR1 is SGHDN, CDR2 FVKESK. The CDR3: CASSQVNYQETQYF. CDR3 nucleotide sequence: TGTGCCAGCAGCCAAGTCAACTACCAAGAGACCCAGTACTTC.

The rearrangement links TRBV7-8 to TRBJ2-6; D possibly corresponds to TRBD2 (5 bases). The germline gives CDR1 SGHVS, CDR2 FQNEAQ. The CDR3 totals 16 residues. Trimming left V 5 bases short and J 0 bases short, with 11 bases between. CDR3 DNA sequence: TGTGCCAGCAGCAACGATGGGAGCTCTGGGGCCAACGTCCTGACTTTC. The encoded protein is CASSNDGSSGANVLTF.

The chain has TRBV12-3 or TRBV12-4 and TRBJ1-6, with D possibly being TRBD1 (6 bases). The CDR3 covers 13 residues. Trimming took 7 bases from V and 10 from J, leaving 14 bases between them. The CDR3 sequence is CASNLGGQSPLHF. The CDR3 DNA is TGTGCCAGCAATCTAGGGGGGCAATCACCCCTCCACTTT.

This chain connects TRBV9 to TRBJ2-7, with TRBD2 as a possible D gene (6 bases). V lost 7 bases and J 0 bases, leaving 17 bases between the germline ends. Germline values: CDR1 SGDLS, CDR2 YYNGEE. The CDR3 is 15 amino acids. This chain's CDR3 is CASSLEGATSYEQYF. The CDR3 DNA reads TGTGCCAGCTCCCTGGAGGGAGCGACCTCCTACGAGCAGTACTTC.

This clonotype was detected many times. The chain carries TRBV7-6 and TRBJ2-6; the D gene is possibly TRBD1 (5 bases). This CDR3 has 16 residues. The ends were cut back, 6 bases at V and 0 bases at J, with 12 bases in the middle. Germline CDR1 reads SGHVS; CDR2 reads FNYEAQ. CDR3 DNA: TGTGCCAGCAGGGACATTCTTAGCTCTGGGGCCAACGTCCTGACTTTC. Translating it yields CASRDILSSGANVLTF. Drawing the rest from reference TRBV7-6 and TRBJ2-6, the complete variable domain is GAGVSQSPRYKVTKRGQDVALRCDPISGHVSLYWYRQALGQGPEFLTYFNYEAQQDKSGLPNDRFSAERPEGSISTLTIQRTEQRDSAMYRCASRDILSSGANVLTFGAGSRLTVL.

A few counts support this clonotype. The chain is built from TRBV27 and TRBJ2-7; D is possibly TRBD2 (5 bases). The CDR3 length is 14 residues. Trimming shortened V by 5 bases and J by 3 bases, and 14 bases separated the two germline ends. The germline gives CDR1 MNHEY, CDR2 SMNVEV (reference sequence). The CDR3 sequence: CASSPEAGNYEQYF. The CDR3 DNA reads as TGTGCCAGCAGTCCAGAAGCCGGGAACTACGAGCAGTACTTC.

With regard to this clonotype: A single base separates this from a much larger clone, so it may be a read error. The V call is TRBV7-2, the J call TRBJ1-2, with D hard to call. Germline-derived CDR1 and CDR2 are SGHTA and FQGNSA. This CDR3 region has 13 residues. CDR3 DNA sequence: TGTGCCAGCAGCTTGACGGAGCTCTATGGCTGCACCTTC. Amino acids: CASSLTELYGCTF.

This clonotype came up many times. The chain carries TRBV10-3 and TRBJ1-2; TRBD1 matches 7 bases. This CDR3 comprises 16 residues. With 3 bases clipped from V and 0 bases from J, the junction kept 7 bases outside the gene matches. CDR1 and CDR2 from the germline V gene are ENHRY and SYGVKD. The CDR3 spells CAISEGQVATNYGYTF. The CDR3 DNA follows: TGTGCCATCAGTGAAGGACAGGTGGCCACTAACTATGGCTACACCTTC.

The sample holds many counts of this clonotype. The rearrangement joins TRBV19 to TRBJ1-6, with D uncertain. CDR3 size: 14 residues. V was shortened by 7 bases and J by 5 bases, with 12 bases between the two germline ends. From germline, CDR1 is LNHDA and CDR2 SQIVND (reference sequence). DNA for the CDR3: TGTGCCAGTAATCTGGGGATCGATAATTCACCCCTCCACTTT. As protein: CASNLGIDNSPLHF. The full variable domain, completed using reference TRBV19 and TRBJ1-6, is DGGITQSPKYLFRKEGQNVTLSCEQNLNHDAMYWYRQDPGQGLRLIYYSQIVNDFQKGDIAEGYSVSREKKESFPLTVTSAQKNPTAFYLCASNLGIDNSPLHFGNGTRLTVT.

This clonotype was picked up many times. The rearrangement uses TRBV4-1 and TRBJ1-6, with D perhaps TRBD1 (5 bases). With 4 bases removed from V and 7 bases from J, the gap between germline ends came to 14 bases. The germline CDR1 and CDR2 sequences are MGHRA and YSYEKL. The CDR3 covers 15 residues. CDR3 coding DNA: TGCGCCAGCAGCCGAACTCTGGGGGGGAATTCACCCCTCCACTTT. Translating gives CASSRTLGGNSPLHF.

A remark on this clonotype: The junction differs from germline at one of its ends, possibly a read error. V gene TRBV11-2 combines with J gene TRBJ1-1; no firm D call. In germline, CDR1 is SGHAT, CDR2 FQNNGV. The CDR3 spans 14 residues. The CDR3 protein is CASSLEIAIRTSRF. The CDR3 nucleotides are TGTGCCAGCAGCTTAGAGATCGCGATACGGACCAGCCGCTTT.

The sample holds many counts of this clonotype. The J gene is TRBJ1-1, the V gene TRBV15; D not resolved. The CDR3 covers 16 residues. With 5 bases removed from V and 0 bases from J, the gap between germline ends came to 16 bases. Looked up from germline, CDR1 is LNHNV and CDR2 is YYDKDF (reference sequence). CDR3: CATSRALSSMNTEAFF. The CDR3, as DNA: TGTGCCACCAGCCGAGCCCTGAGCAGTATGAACACTGAAGCTTTCTTT.

V is TRBV10-2 and J is TRBJ1-5, with D hard to call. The germline V gene has CDR1 WSHSY and CDR2 SAAADI. The CDR3 has 14 amino acids. Trimming pared 6 bases from V and 5 bases from J, leaving 14 bases between. CDR3 nucleotides: TGCGCCAGCAGCGAGAGTCTGAGGGATCAGCCCCAGCATTTT. Its protein is CASSESLRDQPQHF.

The V gene is TRBV19, the J gene TRBJ1-1; D unclear. V lost 9 bases, J lost 1 base, and 15 bases lay in between. The CDR3 runs to 14 residues. The germline CDR1 and CDR2 sequences are LNHDA and SQIVND (reference sequence). The CDR3 loop reads CASWMGRPNTEAFF. The CDR3 DNA reads as TGTGCCAGCTGGATGGGCAGGCCGAACACTGAAGCTTTCTTT.